One and the same sample provided the 27 T cell receptor beta chains below, sequenced in a study of shared clonotypes between healthy human individuals. Naive CD8 cells lacked CD45RO, underwent positive selection for CCR7 and left out terminally differentiated effector memory CD45RA+ cells. Repertoires were generated with immunoSEQ multiplex PCR, while TCRdb's copy carries only in-frame clones and drops some. This table holds approximately 600,000 clones, about 95% found once. The sample taken for sequencing was naive CD8+ T cells sorted from blood. The source of these receptors is a woman in her twenties or thirties in good health.

The V gene is TRBV6-5, the J gene TRBJ2-1, with TRBD2 matching 12 bases. This CDR3 has 16 amino acids. From germline, CDR1 is MNHEY and CDR2 SVGAGI. V dropped 4 bases and J dropped 10; count of bases not matched to a gene: 11. The CDR3 spells CASSLSGTSGRTEQFF. The CDR3 DNA sequence: TGTGCCAGCAGTTTGTCCGGGACTAGCGGGCGGACGGAGCAGTTCTTC.

The CDR3 protein is CASRDRGAGELFF. As DNA, the CDR3 is TGTGCCAGCAGAGACAGGGGCGCCGGGGAGCTGTTTTTT. The chain uses TRBV27 and TRBJ2-2; TRBD1 agrees at 8 bases. V trimming: 6 bases; J trimming: 6 bases; junction bases outside the gene matches: 3. This CDR3 is 13 amino acids long. Germline CDR1 reads MNHEY; CDR2 reads SMNVEV (reference sequence).

This clone was observed a handful of times. V usage is TRBV19 and J usage is TRBJ2-7; TRBD1 matches at 7 bases. The germline V gene encodes CDR1 LNHDA and CDR2 SQIVND (reference sequence). Germline trimming cut 6 bases from V and 1 base from J; bases unmatched to any gene: 0. The CDR3 extends over 12 amino acids. For the CDR3, the DNA is TGTGCCAGTAGGGGACAGTCCTACGAGCAGTACTTC. As protein: CASRGQSYEQYF.

The chain is built from TRBV7-8 and TRBJ2-5; TRBD2 aligns across 10 bases. The J call may be in error: the DNA end matches TRBJ2-7 better. The CDR3 runs to 14 residues. CDR1 and CDR2 (germline): SGHVS, FQNEAQ. CDR3 protein: CASSTSGMAYEQYF. The CDR3, as DNA: TGTGCCAGCAGCACTAGCGGGATGGCCTACGAGCAGTACTTC.

The V call is TRBV10-3, the J call TRBJ1-1; no firm D call. The CDR3 has 14 amino acids. The germline V and J ends were trimmed by 7 bases and 1 base, with 13 bases remaining between them. Germline-derived CDR1 and CDR2 are ENHRY and SYGVKD. Here the CDR3 DNA reads TGTGCCATCAAATCCTGGGCAGCGAACACTGAAGCTTTCTTT. It encodes CAIKSWAANTEAFF.

V usage is TRBV16 and J usage is TRBJ1-1; possibly TRBD1 for D (5 bases). Deletions cut 0 bases from V and 2 bases from J, with 10 bases between. Per germline, CDR1 KGHSY and CDR2 FQNENV. The CDR3 length is 15 residues. The chain's CDR3 is CASSQSGDRNTEAFF. The CDR3, as DNA: TGTGCCAGCAGCCAATCGGGAGACAGAAACACTGAAGCTTTCTTT.

This chain joins TRBV15 and TRBJ1-1, with D possibly TRBD1 on 5 matching bases. V gave up 1 base and J gave up 0 bases, with 12 bases separating them. Germline V lookup: CDR1 LNHNV, CDR2 YYDKDF (reference sequence). There are 16 residues in the CDR3. This chain's CDR3 is CATSRGGELMNTEAFF. CDR3 nucleotides: TGTGCCACCAGCAGAGGGGGGGAACTCATGAACACTGAAGCTTTCTTT.

This chain joins TRBV19 and TRBJ1-5; a weak D match, TRBD1 (5 bases). The CDR3 runs 15 residues. CDR1 LNHDA and CDR2 SQIVND come from the germline V gene (reference sequence). V shed 10 bases and J shed 1 base, with 17 bases lying between them. The CDR3 DNA is TGTGCCACCCACCCCGGGGGTCTCAGCAATCAGCCCCAGCATTTT. Encoded protein: CATHPGGLSNQPQHF.

This chain connects TRBV9 to TRBJ2-7, with 8 bases identical to TRBD1. This CDR3 has 14 amino acids. J gave up 6 bases and V 0 bases, and 5 bases lay outside the gene matches. Germline-derived CDR1 and CDR2 are SGDLS and YYNGEE. The CDR3 region has the DNA TGTGCCAGCAGCGTAGTTGAGACAGGGGTCGAGCAGTACTTC. Translating it yields CASSVVETGVEQYF.

This rearrangement joins TRBV2 to TRBJ1-5, with 7 nucleotides matching TRBD1. The V segment lost 7 bases and the J segment 2 bases; nucleotides outside the gene matches: 11. CDR3 size: 16 residues. Germline CDR1 SNHLY, CDR2 FYNNEI. The CDR3 DNA reads TGTGCCAGCAAAGACCTCGACAGGGCTGGCAATCAGCCCCAGCATTTT. Translated: CASKDLDRAGNQPQHF.

Points on this clone: The sample carries other DNA sequences with the same CDR3. The V gene is TRBV6-5, the J gene TRBJ2-7, with D hard to call. V lost 3 bases and J lost 7, with 7 bases in between. The CDR3 contains 11 residues. In germline, CDR1 is MNHEY, CDR2 SVGAGI. For the CDR3, the DNA is TGTGCCAGCAGTTATTCCGGAGAGCAGTACTTC. Amino acids: CASSYSGEQYF.

The rearrangement uses TRBV19 and TRBJ1-2, with a possible D match to TRBD1 (5 bases). Germline values: CDR1 LNHDA, CDR2 SQIVND (reference sequence). V was clipped by 5 bases and J by 2 bases, with 12 bases between them. The CDR3 contains 14 residues. The CDR3 sequence is CASSLTGGNYGYTF. CDR3 DNA: TGTGCCAGTAGTCTGACGGGGGGAAACTATGGCTACACCTTC.

V gene TRBV4-1 combines with J gene TRBJ1-1; D ambiguous. The V end was cut by 4 bases, the J end by 0 bases, with 9 bases between. The CDR3 totals 14 residues. Per the germline V gene, CDR1 is MGHRA and CDR2 is YSYEKL. The CDR3 region has the DNA TGCGCCAGCAGCCCCCGGACCATGAACACTGAAGCTTTCTTT. This translates into CASSPRTMNTEAFF.

This chain links TRBV29-1 with TRBJ2-1, with TRBD2 matching over 10 bases. The junction had 5 bases not matched to a gene; V was cut back by 2 bases and J by 7 bases. The CDR3 sequence is 14 residues long. Per the germline V gene, CDR1 is SQVTM and CDR2 is ANQGSEA. CDR3 residues: CSVESPSGGNEQFF. For the CDR3, the DNA is TGCAGCGTTGAATCTCCTAGCGGGGGTAATGAGCAGTTCTTC.

The chain joins TRBV13 to TRBJ2-7; 8 bases map to TRBD2. The length of the CDR3 is 14 residues. The germline V gene encodes CDR1 PRHDT and CDR2 FYEKMQ (reference sequence). Losses at the gene ends were 0 bases for V and 5 bases for J; bases not matched to a gene: 3. CDR3 nucleotides: TGTGCCAGCAGCTTAGGGGGACTAGTAGACGAGCAGTACTTC. Translated, it gives CASSLGGLVDEQYF.

A single count supports this clone. The chain uses TRBV2 and TRBJ1-5; perhaps TRBD1 as D (5 bases). The V end was cut by 0 bases, the J end by 3 bases, with 9 bases between. Germline CDR1 reads SNHLY; CDR2 reads FYNNEI. The CDR3 covers 15 residues. As DNA, the CDR3 is TGTGCCAGCAGTGAAGCGGGAGGGGTCAATCAGCCCCAGCATTTT. It codes for CASSEAGGVNQPQHF.

The chain combines TRBV13 with TRBJ2-6; no definite D call. The CDR3 totals 16 residues. V gave up 7 bases and J gave up 0 bases, with 13 bases separating them. Germline V gives CDR1 PRHDT, CDR2 FYEKMQ (reference sequence). CDR3 loop: CASTLLSLSGANVLTF. The CDR3 region has the DNA TGTGCCAGCACGTTGCTGTCCCTCTCTGGGGCCAACGTCCTGACTTTC.

V is TRBV2 and J is TRBJ1-1, with 10 bases identical to TRBD1. The CDR3 length is 15 residues. With V trimmed by 2 bases and J by 3 bases, 3 bases remained unmatched. Germline values: CDR1 SNHLY, CDR2 FYNNEI. CDR3 protein: CASSEWGTGDTEAFF. CDR3 nucleotide sequence: TGTGCCAGCAGTGAATGGGGGACAGGGGACACTGAAGCTTTCTTT.

This chain uses TRBV27 with TRBJ2-7, with 9 bases identical to TRBD1. The junction had 5 bases not matched to a gene; V was cut back by 6 bases and J by 2 bases. Germline values: CDR1 MNHEY, CDR2 SMNVEV (reference sequence). CDR3 size: 14 residues. In DNA form, the CDR3 reads TGTGCCAGCAGGGAAGGGACAGGGACCTACGAGCAGTACTTC. It codes for CASREGTGTYEQYF.

J is TRBJ2-3 and V is TRBV11-2; 9 positions agree with TRBD2. The CDR3 runs 15 residues. With V trimmed by 3 bases and J by 5 bases, 6 bases remained unmatched. Germline V gene data show CDR1 as SGHAT and CDR2 as FQNNGV. The chain's CDR3 is CASSFSSGRIDTQYF. The DNA for the CDR3 is TGTGCCAGCAGCTTTTCGAGCGGGAGGATAGATACGCAGTATTTT.

The V and J genes are TRBV11-3 and TRBJ2-1; a weak D match, TRBD2 (6 bases). The germline gives CDR1 SGHNT, CDR2 YENEEA. The CDR3 is 14 residues long. V lost 4 bases to trimming and J lost 4 bases, with 11 bases between them. CDR3 nucleotides: TGTGCCAGCAGCTCAACGGGAGTGTACAATGAGCAGTTCTTC. Protein sequence: CASSSTGVYNEQFF.

This sequence joins TRBV27 and TRBJ1-1, with D hard to call. Trimming shortened V by 6 bases and J by 0 bases, and 14 bases separated the two germline ends. Germline values: CDR1 MNHEY, CDR2 SMNVEV (reference sequence). The CDR3 contains 15 residues. CDR3 sequence (DNA): TGTGCCAGCAGGTCTTTGAACAGAATGAACACTGAAGCTTTCTTT. As protein: CASRSLNRMNTEAFF.

The chain uses TRBV25-1 and TRBJ2-3; unclear D gene. Deletions cut 8 bases from V and 1 base from J, with 13 bases between. This CDR3 contains 14 residues. Looked up from germline, CDR1 is MGHDK and CDR2 is SYGVNS. DNA for the CDR3: TGTGCCAGCCCCAAGGGCAATTGCACAGATACGCAGTATTTT. Amino acid sequence: CASPKGNCTDTQYF.

The J gene is TRBJ1-5, the V gene TRBV27; D perhaps matches TRBD1 (6 bases). The CDR3 runs 13 residues. Trimming left V 2 bases short and J 6 bases short, with 8 bases between. The germline V gene has CDR1 MNHEY and CDR2 SMNVEV (reference sequence). CDR3 sequence reads: CASSLEGGQPQHF. The CDR3, as DNA: TGTGCCAGCAGTTTAGAGGGGGGTCAGCCCCAGCATTTT.

The rearrangement links TRBV4-1 to TRBJ1-4, with a possible D match to TRBD1 (5 bases). Looked up from germline, CDR1 is MGHRA and CDR2 is YSYEKL. The germline V and J ends were trimmed by 1 base and 2 bases, with 17 bases remaining between them. This CDR3 is built from 18 residues. The CDR3 loop reads CASSQGYQGRRTNEKLFF. The CDR3 DNA is TGCGCCAGCAGCCAAGGGTATCAGGGAAGAAGGACTAATGAAAAACTGTTTTTT.

V is TRBV5-4 and J is TRBJ2-1; possible D gene TRBD2, 5 bases. Germline loops: CDR1 SGHNT, CDR2 YYREEE (reference sequence). The CDR3 is 11 amino acids. Trimming took 4 bases from V and 8 from J, leaving 7 bases between them. CDR3 in amino acids: CASSTSHEQFF. CDR3 DNA sequence: TGTGCCAGCAGCACTAGTCATGAGCAGTTCTTC.

The chain couples TRBV5-6 to TRBJ2-1; 7 nucleotides match TRBD2. The germline CDR1 and CDR2 sequences are SGHDT and YYEEEE. V was pared by 0 bases and J by 6 bases, with 9 bases of the junction left unmatched. The CDR3 consists of 16 residues. The CDR3 DNA is TGTGCCAGCAGCTTGGGCAGCCCACTAGCGTCCAATGAGCAGTTCTTC. It yields the protein CASSLGSPLASNEQFF.